This TCR beta chain was identified in a study of blood T cell repertoires in COVID-19. Trimming cost V 5 bases and J 9 bases; bases outside gene matches: 9. The CDR3 totals 16 residues. CDR1 and CDR2 from the germline V gene are LNHDA and SQIVND (reference sequence). Measured with immunoSEQ multiplex PCR; TCRdb has only the in-frame clones, and not every one. The data contain about 40,000 clones, about four fifths of them singletons. The rearrangement joins TRBV19 to TRBJ2-1, with 14 bases fitting TRBD2. Sequenced sample: peripheral blood. This TCR was sampled from a woman in her sixties or seventies with acute or convalescent COVID-19. The CDR3: CASSSPGLAGVGEQFF. The CDR3 DNA is TGTGCCAGTAGTTCACCGGGACTAGCGGGAGTTGGTGAGCAGTTCTTC.